These T cell receptor beta chains were read from a single sample in a study of blood T cell repertoires in COVID-19. Libraries were prepared by immunoSEQ multiplex PCR; TCRdb keeps only in-frame clonotypes and omits some of them. The sample records fewer than 300,000 clones, 80% to 95% being singletons. Sequenced material: PBMCs or T cells enriched from blood (not recorded which). All receptors derive from a woman in her twenties or thirties who had recovered from COVID-19. The CDR3 runs from the conserved cysteine through the conserved F or W. D genes are given only for firm matches. Some rows mark clone size as missing; the rest say once, few, many or name a class of expanded clone.

v_gene	d_gene	len	abundance	j_gene	CDR3aa	CDR3nt
TRBV19	-	15	-	TRBJ2-1	CASTIDGSLANEQFF	TGTGCCAGTACCATAGACGGGAGTTTAGCCAATGAGCAGTTCTTC
TRBV7-2	-	13	-	TRBJ2-7	CASSLGGPYEQYF	TGTGCCAGCAGCTTGGGGGGTCCCTACGAGCAGTACTTC
TRBV27	TRBD1	13	-	TRBJ1-1	CASSPGQGREAFF	TGTGCCAGCAGCCCGGGACAGGGCAGGGAAGCTTTCTTT
TRBV18	-	14	-	TRBJ2-3	CASSPPWPGDTQYF	TGTGCCAGCTCACCACCGTGGCCAGGGGATACGCAGTATTTT
TRBV23-1	-	12	-	TRBJ1-1	CASISRNTEAFF	TGCGCCAGCATAAGCCGCAACACTGAAGCTTTCTTT
TRBV20-1	TRBD1	16	-	TRBJ1-1	CSASIRDSDMNTEAFF	TGCAGTGCTAGTATCCGGGACAGCGATATGAACACTGAAGCTTTCTTT
TRBV27	-	15	-	TRBJ1-1	CASRVSQTSNTEAFF	TGTGCCAGCAGGGTATCTCAAACATCGAACACTGAAGCTTTCTTT
TRBV24-1	-	17	-	TRBJ2-1	CATSDNPGLSSYNEQFF	TGTGCCACCAGTGACAACCCCGGACTATCCTCCTACAATGAGCAGTTCTTC
TRBV28	-	16	once	TRBJ1-5	CASRSVGRMGGQPQHF	TGTGCCAGCAGGAGCGTCGGGCGCATGGGGGGTCAGCCCCAGCATTTT
TRBV9	TRBD2	15	-	TRBJ2-2	CASSAGGTYTGELFF	TGTGCCAGCAGCGCCGGGGGGACCTACACCGGGGAGCTGTTTTTT
TRBV29-1	-	11	-	TRBJ1-2	CSLGGDYGYTF	TGCAGCCTGGGGGGAGACTATGGCTACACCTTC
TRBV27	TRBD1	17	-	TRBJ2-5	CASSSSSGTGARETQYF	TGTGCCAGCAGTTCCTCTTCGGGGACAGGAGCGAGAGAGACCCAGTACTTC
TRBV7-2	TRBD1	15	-	TRBJ2-5	CASRGPGQRQETQYF	TGTGCCAGCAGAGGTCCGGGACAGAGACAAGAGACCCAGTACTTC
TRBV9	-	15	-	TRBJ2-1	CASSVVPGSYNEQFF	TGTGCCAGCAGCGTAGTCCCAGGCTCCTACAATGAGCAGTTCTTC
TRBV18	-	15	-	TRBJ2-5	CASSPVSNPQETQYF	TGTGCCAGCTCACCAGTCAGTAACCCCCAAGAGACCCAGTACTTC
TRBV7-2	TRBD1	13	-	TRBJ1-4	CASSSRQGGKLFF	TGTGCCAGCAGCTCCAGACAGGGCGGGAAACTGTTTTTT
TRBV9	TRBD1	14	-	TRBJ1-1	CASSEQGLNTEAFF	TGTGCCAGCAGTGAACAGGGGTTGAACACTGAAGCTTTCTTT
TRBV27	-	13	-	TRBJ1-4	CASWVGGHEKLFF	TGTGCCAGCTGGGTCGGGGGGCACGAAAAACTGTTTTTT
TRBV5-4	TRBD2	15	-	TRBJ2-1	CASRRAGGAYNEQFF	TGTGCCAGCAGGAGGGCGGGAGGGGCCTACAATGAGCAGTTCTTC
TRBV3-1/TRBV3-2	TRBD2	14	-	TRBJ2-1	CASSLAGTTDEQFF	TGTGCCAGCAGCCTAGCCGGGACTACGGATGAGCAGTTCTTC
TRBV28	TRBD1	14	-	TRBJ1-5	CASSPGTGHQPQHF	TGTGCCAGCAGTCCCGGGACAGGGCATCAGCCCCAGCATTTT
TRBV18	TRBD2	14	-	TRBJ2-1	CASSPPPSGNEQFF	TGTGCCAGCTCACCACCGCCTAGCGGGAATGAGCAGTTCTTC
TRBV7-8	-	16	-	TRBJ1-3	CASSLKESILGNTIYF	TGTGCCAGCAGCCTGAAAGAGTCTATATTGGGAAACACCATATATTTT
TRBV28	-	15	few	TRBJ1-4	CASSSGPRGHEKLFF	TGTGCCAGCAGTTCCGGACCGAGAGGGCATGAAAAACTGTTTTTT
TRBV28	TRBD1	13	-	TRBJ1-5	CATQGTANQPQHF	TGTGCCACCCAGGGGACAGCCAATCAGCCCCAGCATTTT
TRBV19	TRBD1	10	-	TRBJ2-2	CASTAQGADF	TGTGCCAGTACCGCACAGGGGGCAGATTTT
TRBV15	TRBD2	17	-	TRBJ2-5	CATSRDRTSGHQETQYF	TGTGCCACCAGCAGAGATCGGACTAGCGGGCACCAAGAGACCCAGTACTTC
TRBV28	-	14	-	TRBJ1-1	CASSPTTQNTEAFF	TGTGCCAGCAGCCCAACCACACAAAACACTGAAGCTTTCTTT
TRBV7-3	-	15	-	TRBJ2-1	CASSLGGSLYNEQFF	TGTGCCAGCAGCTTAGGGGGGAGTCTCTACAATGAGCAGTTCTTC
TRBV10-3	-	13	-	TRBJ1-2	CAISEQGNYGYTF	TGTGCCATCAGTGAGCAGGGAAACTATGGCTACACCTTC